The sequence of this TCR beta chain was determined in a study of lymphopenia after photon versus proton radiotherapy. Clones were sequenced by immunoSEQ multiplex PCR, and TCRdb holds only the in-frame ones, with some missing. The sample includes about 160,000 clones, about nine tenths of them seen just once. The input for sequencing was peripheral blood, taken from a patient treated with photon-based radiotherapy. The receptor was isolated from a man aged 50-59 years with gastric cancer.

The CDR3, as DNA: TGTGCCAGCAGCTTAGGGACATCTCGCTCCTACGAGCAGTACTTC. Protein: CASSLGTSRSYEQYF. The chain carries TRBV7-6 and TRBJ2-7; D perhaps matches TRBD1 (5 bases). The CDR3 runs 15 residues. CDR1 SGHVS and CDR2 FNYEAQ come from the germline V gene. Trimming cost V 1 base and J 0 bases, with 10 bases left between them.